The 14 T cell receptor beta chains below all came from one sample that was sequenced in a study of T cell changes during pregnancy in multiple sclerosis. Method: immunoSEQ multiplex PCR; TCRdb's copy keeps in-frame clones and lacks some. Of more than 35,000 clones listed, approximately 90% are singletons. The sequencing here drew on CD4+ T cells from peripheral blood mononuclear cells, taken in the second trimester of pregnancy. These receptors were taken from a female donor with multiple sclerosis, enrolled in a pregnancy study.

The rearrangement links TRBV29-1 to TRBJ1-1, with 9 bases fitting TRBD1. There are 13 residues in the CDR3. Looked up from germline, CDR1 is SQVTM and CDR2 is ANQGSEA. V was clipped by 6 bases and J by 4 bases; unmatched bases: 6. The CDR3 reads CSVETGGGTEAFF. DNA of the CDR3: TGCAGCGTGGAGACAGGGGGAGGCACTGAAGCTTTCTTT.

This sequence joins TRBV5-6 and TRBJ1-5; a possible D gene is TRBD1 (6 bases). CDR3 length: 16 amino acids. Germline V gene data show CDR1 as SGHDT and CDR2 as YYEEEE. Trimming took off 1 base at V and 4 bases at J, with 15 bases between the two ends. CDR3 loop: CASSLSGHSTNQPQHF. DNA for the CDR3: TGTGCCAGCAGCTTGTCGGGACACAGTACGAATCAGCCCCAGCATTTT.

V and J are TRBV30 and TRBJ1-3, with D hard to call. Per the germline V gene, CDR1 is GTSNPN and CDR2 is SVGIG (reference sequence). V lost 8 bases and J lost 4, with 9 bases in between. The CDR3 runs to 11 residues. CDR3 sequence reads: CALRSGNTIYF. CDR3 bases: TGTGCCCTTAGGAGCGGAAACACCATATATTTT.

The V call is TRBV21-1, the J call TRBJ1-2; TRBD1 reflects the table's D call only, with no check against the DNA. TRBV21-1 is recorded as a pseudogene. This CDR3 is built from 14 residues. CDR3 DNA: TGTGCCAGCAGCAAAGATGGGGGCGACTATGGCTACACCTTC. Its protein is CASSKDGGDYGYTF.

In regard to this clone: The germline gene is not matched at one end of the junction; a read error may be the cause. Here the CDR3 reads CATSWDRGAYEQYF. CDR3 nucleotide sequence: TGTGCCACCAGCTGGGACAGGGGAGCCTACGAGCAGTACTTC. The rearrangement uses TRBV7-2 and TRBJ2-7, with 10 bases that match TRBD1. CDR3 length: 14 amino acids. Germline V gene lookup returns CDR1 SGHTA and CDR2 FQGNSA.

This chain uses TRBV7-9 with TRBJ2-3, with 10 positions matching TRBD1. Germline V gives CDR1 SEHNR, CDR2 FQNEAQ (reference sequence). Germline trimming cut 5 bases from V and 3 bases from J; bases unmatched to any gene: 17. CDR3 size: 19 residues. In nucleotides, the CDR3 is TGTGCCAGCAGCCCGAGTATAGGGACAGGGGTCTTCGGAACAGATACGCAGTATTTT. It yields the protein CASSPSIGTGVFGTDTQYF.

V usage is TRBV5-1 and J usage is TRBJ2-4, with TRBD1 identical over 8 bases. Germline CDR1 SGHRS, CDR2 YFSETQ. This CDR3 is built from 14 residues. V lost 4 bases, J lost 8 bases, and 8 bases stayed unmatched. Written as DNA, the CDR3 is TGCGCCAGCAGCAAAGGACAGGGAGGAGACATTCAGTACTTC. Protein sequence: CASSKGQGGDIQYF. Filled out from reference TRBV5-1 and TRBJ2-4, the complete variable domain reads KAGVTQTPRYLIKTRGQQVTLSCSPISGHRSVSWYQQTPGQGLQFLFEYFSETQRNKGNFPGRFSGRQFSNSRSEMNVSTLELGDSALYLCASSKGQGGDIQYFGAGTRLSVL.

J is TRBJ2-3 and V is TRBV19, with D hard to call. Trimming left V 3 bases short and J 2 bases short, with 9 bases between. The CDR3 runs 14 residues. Germline V gives CDR1 LNHDA, CDR2 SQIVND (reference sequence). The CDR3 DNA sequence: TGTGCCAGTAGTATGGGCAGCTTCACAGATACGCAGTATTTT. Its translation is CASSMGSFTDTQYF.

V and J are TRBV30 and TRBJ1-2; 9 nucleotides agree with TRBD1. With 4 bases clipped from V and 8 bases from J, the junction kept 11 bases outside the gene matches. The germline gives CDR1 GTSNPN, CDR2 SVGIG (reference sequence). The CDR3 totals 14 residues. The DNA for the CDR3 is TGTGCCTGGAAGCTTGGACAGGGGACTGGGGGCTACACCTTC. Amino acid sequence: CAWKLGQGTGGYTF.

Of note for this clone: Other DNA sequences in the sample encode the same CDR3. The chain is built from TRBV7-9 and TRBJ1-5, with TRBD1 identical over 9 bases. The CDR3 covers 14 residues. Germline CDR1 and CDR2: SEHNR and FQNEAQ (reference sequence). Unmatched junction bases numbered 4, after V lost 6 bases and J lost 4 bases. DNA of the CDR3: TGTGCCAGCAGTCTGGACAGGGGAAATCAGCCCCAGCATTTT. It is translated as CASSLDRGNQPQHF.

The gene calls are TRBV6-5 and TRBJ1-4; 10 bases align to TRBD1. The CDR3 totals 15 residues. Germline CDR1 and CDR2: MNHEY and SVGAGI. The V and J ends lost 2 bases and 8 bases, in that order; junction bases with no gene match: 5. The CDR3 region has the DNA TGTGCCAGCAGTTACGGGGGACAGGGGAGGGAAAAACTGTTTTTT. Encoded protein: CASSYGGQGREKLFF.

This clone was counted a single time. The gene calls are TRBV5-1 and TRBJ1-6, with D perhaps matching TRBD1 (5 bases). Per germline, CDR1 SGHRS and CDR2 YFSETQ. The germline V and J ends were trimmed by 5 bases and 8 bases, with 14 bases remaining between them. The CDR3 spans 14 residues. The CDR3 DNA is TGCGCCAGCAGACCCGGACAAATCGATTCACCCCTCCACTTT. This encodes CASRPGQIDSPLHF.

The rearrangement joins TRBV6-5 to TRBJ2-7, with TRBD1 matching over 9 bases. Germline V gene lookup returns CDR1 MNHEY and CDR2 SVGAGI. J gave up 2 bases and V 2 bases, and 4 bases lay outside the gene matches. The CDR3 is made up of 15 amino acids. The CDR3 region has the DNA TGTGCCAGCAGTTACGCCGGGACAGGGACCTACGAGCAGTACTTC. It specifies CASSYAGTGTYEQYF.

This clone was detected only once. The gene calls are TRBV4-2 and TRBJ2-1; 10 positions agree with TRBD2. The CDR3 totals 17 residues. The V segment lost 0 bases and the J segment 4 bases; nucleotides outside the gene matches: 6. Looked up from germline, CDR1 is LGHNA and CDR2 is YNFKEQ. The CDR3 DNA sequence: TGTGCCAGCAGCCAAGATCGTCTAGCGGGAGAGTACAATGAGCAGTTCTTC. It codes for CASSQDRLAGEYNEQFF.